Here is one T cell receptor (beta chain) with its context. As yet, its antigen is unknown. TCRdb called the RT-PCR reads again in MiXCR, with one record for every CDR3 protein. The table includes fewer than 600,000 distinct CDR3 sequences, 7.2% detected once. This sample was taken from a study of response to subunit inactivated influenza vaccine. Between the trimmed V and J ends, which lost 7 bases and 1 base, there was a span of 5 bases. Germline CDR1 and CDR2: MDHEN and SYDVKM. The CDR3 runs 13 residues. General study points: Only a handful of new T cells, the authors suggested, are recruited with each seasonal influenza vaccination.

Sequencing was performed on PBMCs from blood, taken around 25 months after vaccination. This sequence originates from a man between 50 and 75 years old who received an inactivated influenza vaccine. This chain uses TRBV28 with TRBJ2-6; D remains unclear. In DNA, the CDR3 is TGTGCCAGCACACGGTCTGGGGCCAACGTCCTGACTTTC. Translation: CASTRSGANVLTF.